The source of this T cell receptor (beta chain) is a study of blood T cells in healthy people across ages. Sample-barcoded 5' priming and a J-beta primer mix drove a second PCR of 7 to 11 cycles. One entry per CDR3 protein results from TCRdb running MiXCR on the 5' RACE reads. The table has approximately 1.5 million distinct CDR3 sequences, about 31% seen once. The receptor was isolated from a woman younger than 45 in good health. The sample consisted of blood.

The CDR3 sequence is CASSVAGDGSPLHF. The CDR3 DNA sequence: TGTGCCAGCAGCGTAGCCGGGGATGGATCACCCCTCCACTTT. The chain combines TRBV9 with TRBJ1-6; D gene ambiguous. The germline V and J ends were trimmed by 0 bases and 10 bases, with 11 bases remaining between them. The CDR3 length is 14 residues. The germline CDR1 and CDR2 sequences are SGDLS and YYNGEE.